The clone carrying this T cell receptor beta chain appeared a few times. At one end the junction does not follow the germline gene, possibly because of a read error. The sorted Tregs were CD4+CD25+CD127-/low cells. In germline, CDR1 is SSHAT, CDR2 FNYEAQ (reference sequence). The CDR3 loop spans 13 amino acids. MiXCR was run by TCRdb on the 5' RACE reads, yielding one entry per CDR3 protein. The table has 55,000 or so distinct CDR3 sequences, about 20% seen once. This sequence joins TRBV7-7 and TRBJ2-5; D tentatively reads TRBD1 or TRBD2 (5 bases each). This TCR was recovered from a female donor with breast cancer. The sequencing sample was made of tumor-infiltrating Tregs sorted from the breast tumor. The CDR3 spells CASSPGPRETQYF. The DNA of the CDR3 is TGTGCTAGCAGCCCGGGACCTCGGGAGACCCAGTACTTC.